One and the same sample provided the 2 T cell receptor beta chains below, sequenced in a study of T cells in tuberculosis. The repertoire was sequenced with immunoSEQ multiplex PCR; TCRdb's copy has only in-frame clones and lacks some. The table lists more than 70,000 clones, approximately 91% of them singletons. Cells were sorted from thawed PBMC rested overnight and stained with GMM-loaded CD1B tetramer, viability dye and anti-CD3. The lipid loaded on the CD1B tetramers was C32 glucose monomycolate from Rhodococcus equi. The sequenced material came from CD1b-GMM tetramer-negative cells sorted from PBMCs. The receptors stem from an adult woman with latent tuberculosis.

The V gene is TRBV19, the J gene TRBJ2-7; 15 bases map to TRBD2. J gave up 3 bases and V 1 base, and 7 bases lay outside the gene matches. The CDR3 extends over 18 amino acids. Germline values: CDR1 LNHDA, CDR2 SQIVND (reference sequence). The CDR3 DNA follows: TGTGCCAGTAGTATAGCCGACTGGGGACTAGCGGGGGGCTACGAGCAGTACTTC. Its protein is CASSIADWGLAGGYEQYF.

J is TRBJ2-5 and V is TRBV11-2; 14 positions match TRBD2. Germline V gene data show CDR1 as SGHAT and CDR2 as FQNNGV. There are 16 residues in the CDR3. With 3 bases clipped from V and 2 bases from J, the junction kept 2 bases outside the gene matches. The DNA for the CDR3 is TGTGCCAGCAGCTTGGGACTAGCGGGGGTTCAAGAGACCCAGTACTTC. It specifies CASSLGLAGVQETQYF.